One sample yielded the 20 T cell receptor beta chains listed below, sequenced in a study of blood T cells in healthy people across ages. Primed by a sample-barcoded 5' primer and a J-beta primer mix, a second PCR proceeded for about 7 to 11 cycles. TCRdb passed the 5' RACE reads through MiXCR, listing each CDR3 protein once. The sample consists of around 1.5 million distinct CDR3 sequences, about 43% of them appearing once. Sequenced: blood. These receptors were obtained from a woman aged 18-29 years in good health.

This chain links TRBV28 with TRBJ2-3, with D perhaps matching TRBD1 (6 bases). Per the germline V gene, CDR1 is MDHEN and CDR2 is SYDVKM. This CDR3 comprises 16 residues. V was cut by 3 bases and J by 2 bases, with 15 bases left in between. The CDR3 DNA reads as TGTGCCAGCAGTTTTACCTCGGACAGTAACACAGATACGCAGTATTTT. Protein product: CASSFTSDSNTDTQYF.

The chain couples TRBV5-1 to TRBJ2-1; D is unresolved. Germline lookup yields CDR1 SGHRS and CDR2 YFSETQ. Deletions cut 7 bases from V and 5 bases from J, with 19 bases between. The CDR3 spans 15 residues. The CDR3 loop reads CASASQATHDNEQFF. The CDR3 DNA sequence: TGCGCCAGCGCCTCCCAAGCAACTCATGACAATGAGCAGTTCTTC.

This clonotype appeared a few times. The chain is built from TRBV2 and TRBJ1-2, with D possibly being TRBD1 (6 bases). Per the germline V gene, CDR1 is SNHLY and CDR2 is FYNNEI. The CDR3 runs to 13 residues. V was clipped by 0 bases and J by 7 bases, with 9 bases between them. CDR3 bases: TGTGCCAGCAGTGAAGCGTACAGGGTTGGCTACACCTTC. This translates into CASSEAYRVGYTF.

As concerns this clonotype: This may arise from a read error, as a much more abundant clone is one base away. The CDR3 spells CSVEDRWASYEQYF. CDR3 coding DNA: TGCAGCGTTGAGGATCGGTGGGCATCCTACGAGCAGTACTTC. The chain combines TRBV29-1 with TRBJ2-7; D gene ambiguous. Germline V gene lookup returns CDR1 SQVTM and CDR2 ANQGSEA. The CDR3 spans 14 residues. V dropped 3 bases and J dropped 1 base, with 13 bases sitting between them.

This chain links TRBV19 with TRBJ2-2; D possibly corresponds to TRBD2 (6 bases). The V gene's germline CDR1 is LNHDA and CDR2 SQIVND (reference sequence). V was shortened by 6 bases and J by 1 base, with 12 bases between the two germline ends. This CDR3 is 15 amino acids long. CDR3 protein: CASRMDSGNTGELFF. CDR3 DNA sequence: TGTGCCAGTAGAATGGATAGCGGGAACACCGGGGAGCTGTTTTTT. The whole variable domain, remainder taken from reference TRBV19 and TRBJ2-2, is DGGITQSPKYLFRKEGQNVTLSCEQNLNHDAMYWYRQDPGQGLRLIYYSQIVNDFQKGDIAEGYSVSREKKESFPLTVTSAQKNPTAFYLCASRMDSGNTGELFFGEGSRLTVL.

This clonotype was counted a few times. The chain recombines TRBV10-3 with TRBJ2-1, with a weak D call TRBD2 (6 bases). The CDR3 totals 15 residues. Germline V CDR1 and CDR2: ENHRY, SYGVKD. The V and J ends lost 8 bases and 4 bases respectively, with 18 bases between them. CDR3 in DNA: TGTGCCATCGCGGGACTCAGTACGCAATACAATGAGCAGTTCTTC. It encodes CAIAGLSTQYNEQFF.

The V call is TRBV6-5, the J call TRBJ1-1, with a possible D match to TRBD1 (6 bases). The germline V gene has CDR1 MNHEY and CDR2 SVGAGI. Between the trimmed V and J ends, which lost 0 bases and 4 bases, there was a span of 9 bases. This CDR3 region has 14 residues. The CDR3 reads CASSYSGGGTEAFF. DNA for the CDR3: TGTGCCAGCAGTTACTCTGGGGGCGGCACTGAAGCTTTCTTT.

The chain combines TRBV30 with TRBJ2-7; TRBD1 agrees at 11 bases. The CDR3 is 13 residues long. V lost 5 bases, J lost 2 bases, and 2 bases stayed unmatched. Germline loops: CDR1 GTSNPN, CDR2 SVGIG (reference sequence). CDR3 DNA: TGTGCCTGGGGGACAGGGGGACCCTACGAGCAGTACTTC. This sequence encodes CAWGTGGPYEQYF.

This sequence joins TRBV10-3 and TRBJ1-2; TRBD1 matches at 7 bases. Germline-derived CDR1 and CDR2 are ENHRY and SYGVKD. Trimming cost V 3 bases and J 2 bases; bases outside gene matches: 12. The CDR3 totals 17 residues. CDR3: CAISDTGGQSRNYGYTF. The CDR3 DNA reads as TGTGCCATCAGTGATACCGGGGGACAGAGCCGCAACTATGGCTACACCTTC.

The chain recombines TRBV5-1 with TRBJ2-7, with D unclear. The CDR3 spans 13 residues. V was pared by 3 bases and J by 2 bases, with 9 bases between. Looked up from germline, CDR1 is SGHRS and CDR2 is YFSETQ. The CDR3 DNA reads TGCGCCAGCAGCTGCGAAAGGGCCTACGAGCAGTACTTC. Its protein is CASSCERAYEQYF.

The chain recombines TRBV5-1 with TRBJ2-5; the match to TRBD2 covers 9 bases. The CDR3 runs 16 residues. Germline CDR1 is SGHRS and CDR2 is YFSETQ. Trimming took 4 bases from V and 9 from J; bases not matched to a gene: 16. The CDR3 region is CASSIEAGGLLTAQYF. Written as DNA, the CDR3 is TGCGCCAGCAGCATCGAAGCGGGGGGCCTCCTTACGGCCCAGTACTTC. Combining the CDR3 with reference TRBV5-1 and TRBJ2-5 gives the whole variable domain KAGVTQTPRYLIKTRGQQVTLSCSPISGHRSVSWYQQTPGQGLQFLFEYFSETQRNKGNFPGRFSGRQFSNSRSEMNVSTLELGDSALYLCASSIEAGGLLTAQYFGPGTRLLVL.

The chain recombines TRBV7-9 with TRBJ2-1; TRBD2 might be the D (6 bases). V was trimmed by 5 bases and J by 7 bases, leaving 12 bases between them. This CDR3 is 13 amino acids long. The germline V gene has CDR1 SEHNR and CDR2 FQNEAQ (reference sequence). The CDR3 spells CASSRELLNEQFF. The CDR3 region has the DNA TGTGCCAGCAGCCGGGAGCTACTGAATGAGCAGTTCTTC.

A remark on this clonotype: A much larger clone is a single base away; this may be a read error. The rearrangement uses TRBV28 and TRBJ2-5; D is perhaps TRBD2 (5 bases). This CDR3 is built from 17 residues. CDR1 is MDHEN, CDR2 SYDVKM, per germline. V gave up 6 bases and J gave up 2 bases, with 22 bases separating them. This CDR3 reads CASSWTPAAGDQETQYF. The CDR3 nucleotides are TGTGCCAGCAGCTGGACCCCGGCGGCGGGCGATCAAGAGACCCAGTACTTC.

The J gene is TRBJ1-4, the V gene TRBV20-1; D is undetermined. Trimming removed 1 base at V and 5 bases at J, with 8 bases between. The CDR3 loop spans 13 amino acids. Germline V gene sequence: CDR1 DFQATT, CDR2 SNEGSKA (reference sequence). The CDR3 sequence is CSARGAPNEKLFF. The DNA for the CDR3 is TGCAGTGCTAGAGGGGCCCCGAATGAAAAACTGTTTTTT.

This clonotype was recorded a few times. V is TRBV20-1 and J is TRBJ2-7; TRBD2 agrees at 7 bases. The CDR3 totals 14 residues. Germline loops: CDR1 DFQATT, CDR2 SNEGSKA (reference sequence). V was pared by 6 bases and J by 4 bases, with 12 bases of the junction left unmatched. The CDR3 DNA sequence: TGCAGTGCCGCCCTAGCGGAGAGAAAGTACGAGCAGTACTTC. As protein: CSAALAERKYEQYF.

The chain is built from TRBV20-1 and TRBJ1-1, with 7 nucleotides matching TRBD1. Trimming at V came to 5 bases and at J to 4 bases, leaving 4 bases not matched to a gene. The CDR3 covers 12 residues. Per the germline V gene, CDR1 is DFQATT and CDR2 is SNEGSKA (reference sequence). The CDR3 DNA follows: TGCAGTGCTCTGGACAGGTTCACTGAAGCTTTCTTT. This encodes CSALDRFTEAFF.

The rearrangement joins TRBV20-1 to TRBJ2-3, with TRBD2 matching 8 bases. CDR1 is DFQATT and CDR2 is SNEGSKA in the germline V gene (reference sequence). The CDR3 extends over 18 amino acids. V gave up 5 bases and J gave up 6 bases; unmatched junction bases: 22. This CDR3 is CSAALTWSGRSGGDTQYF. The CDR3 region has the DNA TGCAGTGCTGCGTTGACCTGGAGCGGGAGATCGGGGGGGGATACGCAGTATTTT.

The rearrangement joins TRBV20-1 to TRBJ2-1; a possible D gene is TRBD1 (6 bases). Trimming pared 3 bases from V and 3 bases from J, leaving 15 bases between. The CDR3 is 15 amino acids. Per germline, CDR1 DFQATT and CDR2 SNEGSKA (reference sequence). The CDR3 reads CSARSGHSFYNEQFF. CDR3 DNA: TGCAGTGCTAGGTCGGGACACAGCTTCTACAATGAGCAGTTCTTC.

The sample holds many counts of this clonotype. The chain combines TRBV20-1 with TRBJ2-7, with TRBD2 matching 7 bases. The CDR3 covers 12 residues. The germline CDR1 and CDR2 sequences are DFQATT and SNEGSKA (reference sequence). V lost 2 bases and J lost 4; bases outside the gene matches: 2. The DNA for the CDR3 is TGCAGTGCTAGACCCGGGGGGTACGAGCAGTACTTC. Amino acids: CSARPGGYEQYF.

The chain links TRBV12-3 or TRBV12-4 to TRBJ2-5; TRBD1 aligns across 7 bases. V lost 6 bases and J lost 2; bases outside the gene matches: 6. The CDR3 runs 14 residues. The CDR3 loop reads CASSTGTVQETQYF. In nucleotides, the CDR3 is TGTGCCAGCAGCACAGGGACAGTTCAAGAGACCCAGTACTTC.